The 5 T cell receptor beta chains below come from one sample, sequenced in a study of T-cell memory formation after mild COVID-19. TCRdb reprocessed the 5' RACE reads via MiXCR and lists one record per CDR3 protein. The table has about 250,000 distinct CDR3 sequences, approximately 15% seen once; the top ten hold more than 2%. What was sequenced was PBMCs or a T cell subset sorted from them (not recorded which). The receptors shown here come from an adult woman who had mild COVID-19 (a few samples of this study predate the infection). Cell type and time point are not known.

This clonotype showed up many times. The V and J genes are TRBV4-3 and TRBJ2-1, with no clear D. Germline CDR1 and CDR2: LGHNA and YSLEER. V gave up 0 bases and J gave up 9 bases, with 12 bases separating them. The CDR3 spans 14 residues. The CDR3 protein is CASSQEAGFGEQFF. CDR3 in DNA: TGCGCCAGCAGCCAAGAGGCAGGATTCGGTGAGCAGTTCTTC.

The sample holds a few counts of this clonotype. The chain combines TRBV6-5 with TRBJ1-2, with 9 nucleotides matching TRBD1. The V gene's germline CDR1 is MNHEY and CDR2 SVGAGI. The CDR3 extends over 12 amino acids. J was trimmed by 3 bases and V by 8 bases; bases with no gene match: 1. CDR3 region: CASWTGDYGYTF. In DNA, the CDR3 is TGTGCCAGCTGGACAGGGGACTATGGCTACACCTTC.

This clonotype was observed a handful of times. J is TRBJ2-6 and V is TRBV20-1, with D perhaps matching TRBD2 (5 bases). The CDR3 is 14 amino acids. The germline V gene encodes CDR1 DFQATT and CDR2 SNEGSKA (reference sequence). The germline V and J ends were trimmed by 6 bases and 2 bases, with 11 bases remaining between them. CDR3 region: CSAERETGANVLTF. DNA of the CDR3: TGCAGTGCGGAAAGGGAGACTGGGGCCAACGTCCTGACTTTC.

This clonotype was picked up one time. CDR3 sequence: CASSLQEVSTDTQYF. The CDR3 coding sequence is TGTGCCAGCAGCTTACAGGAGGTGAGCACAGATACGCAGTATTTT. J is TRBJ2-3 and V is TRBV7-9; weak D call: TRBD2 (5 bases). CDR3 length: 15 amino acids. Per germline, CDR1 SEHNR and CDR2 FQNEAQ (reference sequence). V was clipped by 2 bases and J by 0 bases, with 9 bases between them.

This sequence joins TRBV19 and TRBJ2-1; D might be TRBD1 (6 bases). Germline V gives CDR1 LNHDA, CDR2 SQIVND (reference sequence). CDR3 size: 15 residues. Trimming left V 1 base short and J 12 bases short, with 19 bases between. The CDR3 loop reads CASSIGVRGLMWQFF. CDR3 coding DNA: TGTGCCAGTAGTATAGGGGTCAGGGGATTGATGTGGCAGTTCTTC. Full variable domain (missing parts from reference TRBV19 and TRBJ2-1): DGGITQSPKYLFRKEGQNVTLSCEQNLNHDAMYWYRQDPGQGLRLIYYSQIVNDFQKGDIAEGYSVSREKKESFPLTVTSAQKNPTAFYLCASSIGVRGLMWQFFGPGTRLTVL.